Below, 3 T cell receptor beta chains from the same sample are listed, as sequenced in a study of early T cells in non-severe SARS-CoV-2 infection. Via MiXCR, TCRdb re-called the 5' RACE reads, giving one row per CDR3 protein. The sample lists about 50,000 distinct CDR3 sequences, roughly 10% occurring once. Specimen: whole blood. These receptors all stem from an adult who was a healthcare worker with PCR-confirmed SARS-CoV-2 infection or an uninfected control (not recorded which).

The chain employs TRBV7-2 and TRBJ2-7; D uncertain. V shed 1 base and J shed 3 bases, with 7 bases lying between them. This CDR3 has 13 residues. Germline assignment: CDR1 SGHTA and CDR2 FQGNSA. The CDR3 is CASSLGNHYEQYF. The CDR3 DNA is TGTGCCAGCAGCTTAGGAAACCACTACGAGCAGTACTTC. Full variable domain (rest looked up from reference TRBV7-2 and TRBJ2-7): GAGVSQSPSNKVTEKGKDVELRCDPISGHTALYWYRQSLGQGLEFLIYFQGNSAPDKSGLPSDRFSAERTGGSVSTLTIQRTQQEDSAVYLCASSLGNHYEQYFGPGTRLTVT.

This clonotype appeared a single time. The chain is built from TRBV6-2 or TRBV6-3 and TRBJ2-4, with a weak D call TRBD1 (5 bases). Trimming left V 0 bases short and J 6 bases short, with 12 bases between. CDR1 is MNHEY and CDR2 is SVGEGT in the germline V gene. CDR3 length: 15 amino acids. CDR3 in DNA: TGTGCCAGCAGTTACTCAGGGGCCTGGGGAAACATTCAGTACTTC. It specifies CASSYSGAWGNIQYF.

This clonotype was found many times. This chain connects TRBV3-1 to TRBJ2-7; tentatively, D is TRBD1 (5 bases). The CDR3 consists of 13 residues. The ends were cut back, 0 bases at V and 2 bases at J, with 5 bases in the middle. The germline CDR1 and CDR2 sequences are LGHDT and YNNKEL (reference sequence). CDR3 residues: CASSQEGAYEQYF. Written as DNA, the CDR3 is TGTGCCAGCAGCCAAGAAGGGGCCTACGAGCAGTACTTC.